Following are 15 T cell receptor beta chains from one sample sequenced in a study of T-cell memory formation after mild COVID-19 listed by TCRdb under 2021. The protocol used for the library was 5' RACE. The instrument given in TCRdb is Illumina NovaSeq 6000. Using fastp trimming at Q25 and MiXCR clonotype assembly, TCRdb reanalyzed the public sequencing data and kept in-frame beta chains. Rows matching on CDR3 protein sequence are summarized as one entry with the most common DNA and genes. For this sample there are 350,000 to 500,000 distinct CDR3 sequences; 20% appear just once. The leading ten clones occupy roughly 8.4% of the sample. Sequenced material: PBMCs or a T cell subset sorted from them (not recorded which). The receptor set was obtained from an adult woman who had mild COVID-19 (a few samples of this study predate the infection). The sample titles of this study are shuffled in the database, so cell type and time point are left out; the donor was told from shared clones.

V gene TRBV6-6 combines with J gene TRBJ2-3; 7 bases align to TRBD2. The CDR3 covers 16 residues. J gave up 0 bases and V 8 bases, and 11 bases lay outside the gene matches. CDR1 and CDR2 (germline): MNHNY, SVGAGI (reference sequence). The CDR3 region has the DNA TGTGCCAGCCCCCCGGTAGCGGGTACTAGCACAGATACGCAGTATTTT. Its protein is CASPPVAGTSTDTQYF.

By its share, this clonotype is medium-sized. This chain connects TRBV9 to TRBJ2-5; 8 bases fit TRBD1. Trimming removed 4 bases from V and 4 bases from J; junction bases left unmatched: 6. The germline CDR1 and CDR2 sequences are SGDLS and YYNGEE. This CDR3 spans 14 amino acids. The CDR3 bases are TGTGCCAGCAGCAAGACAGGGGCGGGAGAGACCCAGTACTTC. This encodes CASSKTGAGETQYF. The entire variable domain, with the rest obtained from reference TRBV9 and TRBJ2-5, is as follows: DSGVTQTPKHLITATGQRVTLRCSPRSGDLSVYWYQQSLDQGLQFLIQYYNGEERAKGNILERFSAQQFPDLHSELNLSSLELGDSALYFCASSKTGAGETQYFGPGTRLLVL.

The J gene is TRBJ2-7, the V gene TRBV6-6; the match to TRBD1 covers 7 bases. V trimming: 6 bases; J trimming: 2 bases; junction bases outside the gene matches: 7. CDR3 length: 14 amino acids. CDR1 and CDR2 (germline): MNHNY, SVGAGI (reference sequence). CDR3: CASRSTGTTYEQYF. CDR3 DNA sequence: TGTGCCAGCAGGTCGACAGGGACCACCTACGAGCAGTACTTC.

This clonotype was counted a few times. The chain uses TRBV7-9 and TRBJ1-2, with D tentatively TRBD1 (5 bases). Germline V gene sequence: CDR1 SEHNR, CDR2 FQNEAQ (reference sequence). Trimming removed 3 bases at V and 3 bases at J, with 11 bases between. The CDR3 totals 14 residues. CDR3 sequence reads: CASSFAGSDYGYTF. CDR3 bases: TGTGCCAGCAGCTTTGCAGGGAGTGACTATGGCTACACCTTC.

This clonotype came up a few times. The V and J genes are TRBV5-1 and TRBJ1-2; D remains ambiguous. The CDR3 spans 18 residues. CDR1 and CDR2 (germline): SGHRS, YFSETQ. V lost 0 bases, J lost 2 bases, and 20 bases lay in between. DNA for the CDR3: TGCGCCAGCAGCTTGGGGGCCGCTAGTTGGGCGGCCAACTATGGCTACACCTTC. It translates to CASSLGAASWAANYGYTF.

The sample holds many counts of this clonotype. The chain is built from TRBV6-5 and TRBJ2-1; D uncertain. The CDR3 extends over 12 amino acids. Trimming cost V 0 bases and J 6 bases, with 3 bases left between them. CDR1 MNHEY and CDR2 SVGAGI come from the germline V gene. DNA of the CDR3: TGTGCCAGCAGTTACTCGGGCAATGAGCAGTTCTTC. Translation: CASSYSGNEQFF.

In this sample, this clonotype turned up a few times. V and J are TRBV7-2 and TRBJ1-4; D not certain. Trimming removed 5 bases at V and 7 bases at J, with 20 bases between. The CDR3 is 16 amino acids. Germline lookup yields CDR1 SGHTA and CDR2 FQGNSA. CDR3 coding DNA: TGTGCCAGCAGCCCACCGAACTCGGGTTATGGTGAAAAACTGTTTTTT. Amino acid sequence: CASSPPNSGYGEKLFF.

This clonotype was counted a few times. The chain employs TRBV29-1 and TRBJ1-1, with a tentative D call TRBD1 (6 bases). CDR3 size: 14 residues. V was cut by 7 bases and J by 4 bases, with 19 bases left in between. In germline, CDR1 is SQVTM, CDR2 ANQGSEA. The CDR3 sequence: CSAPSGGAPTEAFF. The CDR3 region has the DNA TGCAGCGCACCATCGGGGGGGGCGCCCACTGAAGCTTTCTTT.

Here the CDR3 reads CASSVSGGVTDTQYF. CDR3 nucleotides: TGTGCCAGCAGTGTCTCGGGGGGGGTCACAGATACGCAGTATTTT. V gene TRBV6-4 combines with J gene TRBJ2-3, with 8 nucleotides matching TRBD2. CDR1 is MRHNA and CDR2 is SNTAGT in the germline V gene. This CDR3 has 15 residues. V dropped 4 bases and J dropped 2; count of bases not matched to a gene: 5.

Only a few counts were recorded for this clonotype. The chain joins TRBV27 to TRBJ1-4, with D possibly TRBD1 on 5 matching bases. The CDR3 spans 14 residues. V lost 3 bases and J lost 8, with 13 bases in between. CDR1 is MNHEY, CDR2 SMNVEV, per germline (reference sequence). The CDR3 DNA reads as TGTGCCAGCAGTTTCGGCAGGGAGAGGGAAAAACTGTTTTTT. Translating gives CASSFGREREKLFF.

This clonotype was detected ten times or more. The chain's CDR3 is CASTVDGTGSYEQYF. CDR3 nucleotides: TGTGCCAGCACCGTAGATGGGACAGGCTCCTACGAGCAGTACTTC. This chain links TRBV6-2 or TRBV6-3 with TRBJ2-7; TRBD1 agrees at 8 bases. The CDR3 is 15 residues long. V lost 7 bases and J lost 0; bases outside the gene matches: 8. Germline CDR1 is MNHEY and CDR2 is SVGEGT.

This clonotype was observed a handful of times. The CDR3 loop reads CSARGGTDNNSPLHF. CDR3 sequence (DNA): TGCAGTGCTAGAGGGGGGACAGATAATAATTCACCCCTCCACTTT. V gene TRBV20-1 combines with J gene TRBJ1-6, with 7 bases fitting TRBD1. The V and J ends lost 1 base and 5 bases, in that order; junction bases with no gene match: 5. Germline assignment: CDR1 DFQATT and CDR2 SNEGSKA (reference sequence). The CDR3 runs 15 residues.

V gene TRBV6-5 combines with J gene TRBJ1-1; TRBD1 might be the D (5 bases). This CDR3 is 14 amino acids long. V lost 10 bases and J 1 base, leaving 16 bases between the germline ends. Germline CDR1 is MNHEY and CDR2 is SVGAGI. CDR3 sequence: CATKERRGNTEAFF. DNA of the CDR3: TGTGCCACCAAGGAGAGGAGGGGGAACACTGAAGCTTTCTTT.

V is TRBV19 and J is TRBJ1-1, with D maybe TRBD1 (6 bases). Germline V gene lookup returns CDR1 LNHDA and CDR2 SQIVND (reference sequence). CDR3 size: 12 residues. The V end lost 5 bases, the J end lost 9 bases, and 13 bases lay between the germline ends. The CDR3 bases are TGTGCCAGTAGTTCCTGGACAGCCCAAGCTTTCTTT. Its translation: CASSSWTAQAFF.

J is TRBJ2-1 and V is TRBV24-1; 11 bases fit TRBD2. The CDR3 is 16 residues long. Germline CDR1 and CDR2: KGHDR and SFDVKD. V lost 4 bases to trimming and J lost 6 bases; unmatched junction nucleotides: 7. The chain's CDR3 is CATSDLRLAGPNEQFF. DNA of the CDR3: TGTGCCACCAGTGACCTCAGACTAGCGGGACCCAATGAGCAGTTCTTC.